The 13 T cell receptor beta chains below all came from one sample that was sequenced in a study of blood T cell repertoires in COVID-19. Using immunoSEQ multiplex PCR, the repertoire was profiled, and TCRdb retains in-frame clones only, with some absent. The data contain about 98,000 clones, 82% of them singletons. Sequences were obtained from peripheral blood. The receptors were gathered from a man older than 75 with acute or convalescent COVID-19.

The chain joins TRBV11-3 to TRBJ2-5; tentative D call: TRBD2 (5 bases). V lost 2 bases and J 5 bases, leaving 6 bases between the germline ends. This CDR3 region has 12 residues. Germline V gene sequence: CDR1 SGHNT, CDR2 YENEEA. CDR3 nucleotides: TGTGCCAGCAGCTTACGAGGGGAGACCCAGTACTTC. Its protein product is CASSLRGETQYF.

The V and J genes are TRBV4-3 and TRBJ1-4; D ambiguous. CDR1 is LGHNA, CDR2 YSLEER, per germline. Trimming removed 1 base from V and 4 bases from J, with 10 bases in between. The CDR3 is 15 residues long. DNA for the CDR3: TGCGCCAGCAGCCAAGGGAGCACGATTAATGAAAAACTGTTTTTT. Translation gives CASSQGSTINEKLFF.

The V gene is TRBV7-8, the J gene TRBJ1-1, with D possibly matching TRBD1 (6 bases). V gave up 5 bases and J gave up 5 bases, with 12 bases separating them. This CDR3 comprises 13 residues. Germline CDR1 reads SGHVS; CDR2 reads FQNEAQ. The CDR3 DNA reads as TGTGCCAGCAGCAAACGCAGGGGAACTGAAGCTTTCTTT. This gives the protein CASSKRRGTEAFF.

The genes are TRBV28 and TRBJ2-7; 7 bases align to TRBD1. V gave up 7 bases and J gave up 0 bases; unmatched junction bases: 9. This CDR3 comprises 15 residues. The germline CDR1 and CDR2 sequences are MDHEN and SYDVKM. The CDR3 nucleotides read TGTGCCAGCACCCCCCAGGGACAGTCCTCCTACGAGCAGTACTTC. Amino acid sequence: CASTPQGQSSYEQYF.

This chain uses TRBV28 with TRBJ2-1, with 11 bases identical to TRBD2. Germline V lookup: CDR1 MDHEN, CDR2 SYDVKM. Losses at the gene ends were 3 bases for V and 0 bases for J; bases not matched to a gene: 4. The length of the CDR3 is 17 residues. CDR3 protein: CASSLGTSGSSYNEQFF. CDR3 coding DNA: TGTGCCAGCAGTTTGGGGACTAGCGGCAGCTCCTACAATGAGCAGTTCTTC.

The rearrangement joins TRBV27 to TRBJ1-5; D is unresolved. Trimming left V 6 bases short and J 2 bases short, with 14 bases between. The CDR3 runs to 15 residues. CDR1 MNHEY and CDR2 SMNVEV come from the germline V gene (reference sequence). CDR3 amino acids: CASSRGPLGNQPQHF. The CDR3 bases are TGTGCCAGCAGCCGCGGCCCCCTCGGCAATCAGCCCCAGCATTTT.

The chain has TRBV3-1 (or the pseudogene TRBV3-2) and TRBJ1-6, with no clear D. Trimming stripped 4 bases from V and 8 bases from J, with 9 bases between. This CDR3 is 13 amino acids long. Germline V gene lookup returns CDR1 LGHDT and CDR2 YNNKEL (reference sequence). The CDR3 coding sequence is TGTGCCAGCAGCCGGGAGCTTGATTCACCCCTCCACTTT. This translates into CASSRELDSPLHF.

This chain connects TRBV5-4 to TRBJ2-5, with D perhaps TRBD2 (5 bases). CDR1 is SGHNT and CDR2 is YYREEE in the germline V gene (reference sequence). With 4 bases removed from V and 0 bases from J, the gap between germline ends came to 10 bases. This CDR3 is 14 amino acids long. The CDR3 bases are TGTGCCAGCAGCGTCCCCGGGAACCAAGAGACCCAGTACTTC. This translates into CASSVPGNQETQYF.

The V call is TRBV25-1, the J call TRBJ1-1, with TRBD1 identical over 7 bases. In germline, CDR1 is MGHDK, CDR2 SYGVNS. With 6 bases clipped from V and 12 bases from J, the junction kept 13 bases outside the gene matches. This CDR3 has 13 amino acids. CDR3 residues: CASSPGGPRATFF. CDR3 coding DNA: TGTGCCAGCAGCCCAGGGGGGCCCCGGGCAACTTTCTTT.

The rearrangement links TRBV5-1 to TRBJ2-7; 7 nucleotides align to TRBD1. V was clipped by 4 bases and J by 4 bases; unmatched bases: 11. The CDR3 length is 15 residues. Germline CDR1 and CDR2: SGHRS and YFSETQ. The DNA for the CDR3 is TGCGCCAGCAGCCCTGGTGGGACAGTAGCTTACGAGCAGTACTTC. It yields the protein CASSPGGTVAYEQYF.

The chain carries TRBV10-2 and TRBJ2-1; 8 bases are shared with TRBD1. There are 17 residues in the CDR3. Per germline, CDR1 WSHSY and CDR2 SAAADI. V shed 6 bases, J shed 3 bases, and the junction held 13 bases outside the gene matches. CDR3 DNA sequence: TGCGCCAGCAGGTCGCAGGGGGCGGGTAACTACTACAATGAGCAGTTCTTC. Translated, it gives CASRSQGAGNYYNEQFF.

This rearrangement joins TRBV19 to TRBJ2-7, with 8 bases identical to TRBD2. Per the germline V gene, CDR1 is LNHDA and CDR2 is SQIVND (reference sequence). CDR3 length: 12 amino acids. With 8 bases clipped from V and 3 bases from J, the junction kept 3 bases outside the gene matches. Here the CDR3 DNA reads TGTGCCAGTGACGGGGGGGGCTACGAGCAGTACTTC. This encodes CASDGGGYEQYF.

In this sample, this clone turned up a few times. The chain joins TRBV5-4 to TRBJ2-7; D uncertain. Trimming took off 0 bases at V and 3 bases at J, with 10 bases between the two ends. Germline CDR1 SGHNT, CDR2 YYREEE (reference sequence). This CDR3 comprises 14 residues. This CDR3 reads CASSLGGVFYEQYF. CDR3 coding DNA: TGTGCCAGCAGCTTGGGTGGAGTCTTCTACGAGCAGTACTTC.